This T cell receptor (beta chain) emerged from a study of neoadjuvant anti-PD-1 for oral cavity cancer. Study overall: Patients without progression got a fourth dose around day 43.

Documented time point: after neoadjuvant nivolumab, at surgical resection. PBMC libraries mostly used about 500 ng of input genomic DNA, with six replicates per sample. Data came from immunoSEQ multiplex PCR; TCRdb stores just in-frame clones and leaves some out. The sample has 9,500 to 15,000 clones; about 70% are singletons. The sample holds a few counts of this clone. V dropped 3 bases and J dropped 4; count of bases not matched to a gene: 8. CDR1 is GTSNPN and CDR2 is SVGIG in the germline V gene (reference sequence). The CDR3 is made up of 15 amino acids. The origin of this receptor is a person aged 35-79 years with oral cavity squamous cell carcinoma. The sequencing used PBMCs, collected after nivolumab (anti-PD-1) treatment. The chain has TRBV30 and TRBJ2-1, with TRBD2 identical over 8 bases. Written as DNA, the CDR3 is TGTGCCTGGAGGAGTGCCAGCGGGGGATACAATGAGCAGTTCTTC. Translating gives CAWRSASGGYNEQFF.